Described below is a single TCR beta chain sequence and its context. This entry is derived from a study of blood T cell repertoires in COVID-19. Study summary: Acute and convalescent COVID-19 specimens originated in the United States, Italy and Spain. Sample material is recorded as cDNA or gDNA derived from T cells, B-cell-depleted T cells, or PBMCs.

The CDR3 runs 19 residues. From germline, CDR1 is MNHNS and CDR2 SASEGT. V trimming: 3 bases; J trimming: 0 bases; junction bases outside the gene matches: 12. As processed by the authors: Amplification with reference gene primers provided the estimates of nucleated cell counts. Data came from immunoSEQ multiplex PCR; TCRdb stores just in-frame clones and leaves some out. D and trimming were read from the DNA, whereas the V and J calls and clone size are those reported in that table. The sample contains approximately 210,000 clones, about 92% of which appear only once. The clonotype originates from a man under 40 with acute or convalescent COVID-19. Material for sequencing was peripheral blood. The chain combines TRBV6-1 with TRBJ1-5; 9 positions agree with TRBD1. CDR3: CASSDAGTGRYYSNQPQHF. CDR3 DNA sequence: TGTGCCAGCAGTGACGCCGGGACAGGGAGATATTATAGCAATCAGCCCCAGCATTTT.